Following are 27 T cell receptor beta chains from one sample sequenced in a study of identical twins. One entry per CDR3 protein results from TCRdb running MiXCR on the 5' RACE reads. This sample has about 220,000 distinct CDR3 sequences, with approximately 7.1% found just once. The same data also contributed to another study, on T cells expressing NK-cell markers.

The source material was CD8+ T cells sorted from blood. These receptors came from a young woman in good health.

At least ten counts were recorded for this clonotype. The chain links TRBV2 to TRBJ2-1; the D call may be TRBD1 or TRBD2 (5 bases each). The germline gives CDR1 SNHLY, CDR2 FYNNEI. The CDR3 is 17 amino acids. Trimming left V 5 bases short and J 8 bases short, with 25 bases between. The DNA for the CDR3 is TGTGCCAGCAGTCCTACGGACACCGGGACCCAGTCTGATGAGCAGTTCTTC. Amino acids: CASSPTDTGTQSDEQFF. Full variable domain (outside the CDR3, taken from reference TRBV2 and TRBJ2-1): EPEVTQTPSHQVTQMGQEVILRCVPISNHLYFYWYRQILGQKVEFLVSFYNNEISEKSEIFDDQFSVERPDGSNFTLKIRSTKLEDSAMYFCASSPTDTGTQSDEQFFGPGTRLTVL.

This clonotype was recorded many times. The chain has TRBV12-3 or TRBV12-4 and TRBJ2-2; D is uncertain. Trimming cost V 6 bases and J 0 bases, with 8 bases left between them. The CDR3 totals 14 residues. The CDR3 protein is CASSEYANTGELFF. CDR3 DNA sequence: TGTGCCAGCAGCGAGTACGCGAACACCGGGGAGCTGTTTTTT.

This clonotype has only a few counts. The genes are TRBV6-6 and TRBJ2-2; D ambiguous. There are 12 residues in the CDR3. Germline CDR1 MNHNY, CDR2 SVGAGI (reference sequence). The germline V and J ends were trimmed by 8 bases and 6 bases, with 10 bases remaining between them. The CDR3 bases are TGTGCCAGCGAAAGGGTGGCCGGGGAGCTGTTTTTT. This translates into CASERVAGELFF.

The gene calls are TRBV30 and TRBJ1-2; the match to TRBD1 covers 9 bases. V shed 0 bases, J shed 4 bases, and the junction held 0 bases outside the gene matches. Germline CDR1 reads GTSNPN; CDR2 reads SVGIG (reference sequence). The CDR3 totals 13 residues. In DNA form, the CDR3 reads TGTGCCTGGAGTGTGGACAGGGGCTATGGCTACACCTTC. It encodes CAWSVDRGYGYTF.

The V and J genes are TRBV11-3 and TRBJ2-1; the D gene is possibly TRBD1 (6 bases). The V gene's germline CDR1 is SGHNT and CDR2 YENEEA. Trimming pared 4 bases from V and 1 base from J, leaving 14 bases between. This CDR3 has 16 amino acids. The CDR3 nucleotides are TGTGCCAGCAGCTCCCTGGTAAGGGGGTCCTACAATGAGCAGTTCTTC. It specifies CASSSLVRGSYNEQFF.

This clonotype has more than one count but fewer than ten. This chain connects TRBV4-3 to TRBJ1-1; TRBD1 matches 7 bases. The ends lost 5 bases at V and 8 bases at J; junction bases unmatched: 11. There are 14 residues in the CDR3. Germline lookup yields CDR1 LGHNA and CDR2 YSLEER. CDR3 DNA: TGCGCCAGCAGCTATGACAGGGTAGTAAAAGAAGCTTTCTTT. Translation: CASSYDRVVKEAFF.

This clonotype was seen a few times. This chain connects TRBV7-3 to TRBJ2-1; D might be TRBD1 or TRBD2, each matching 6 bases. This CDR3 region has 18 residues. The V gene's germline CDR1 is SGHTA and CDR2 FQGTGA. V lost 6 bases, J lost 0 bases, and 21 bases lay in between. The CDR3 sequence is CASSLGGGALTSYNEQFF. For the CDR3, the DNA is TGTGCCAGCAGTTTGGGGGGCGGGGCGCTGACCTCCTACAATGAGCAGTTCTTC.

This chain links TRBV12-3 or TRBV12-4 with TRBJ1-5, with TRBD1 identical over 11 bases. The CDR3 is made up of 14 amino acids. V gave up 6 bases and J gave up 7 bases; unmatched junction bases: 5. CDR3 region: CASSRGQGGQPQHF. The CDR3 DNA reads TGTGCCAGCAGCCGGGGACAGGGGGGACAGCCCCAGCATTTT.

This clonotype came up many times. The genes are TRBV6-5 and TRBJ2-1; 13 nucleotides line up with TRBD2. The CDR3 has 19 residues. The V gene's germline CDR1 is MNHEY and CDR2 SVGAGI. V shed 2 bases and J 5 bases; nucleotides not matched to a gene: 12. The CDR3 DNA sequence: TGTGCCAGCAGTTACCCCGGACTAGCGGGAGCCTCTACCAACAATGAGCAGTTCTTC. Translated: CASSYPGLAGASTNNEQFF.

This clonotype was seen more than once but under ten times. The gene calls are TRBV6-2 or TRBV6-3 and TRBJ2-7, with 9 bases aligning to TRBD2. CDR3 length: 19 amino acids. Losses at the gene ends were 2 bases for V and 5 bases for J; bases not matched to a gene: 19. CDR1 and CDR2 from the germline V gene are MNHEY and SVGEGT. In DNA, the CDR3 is TGTGCCAGCAGTTACCCCGAGACTAGCGGCCTAAGGAGGGCCCACGAGCAGTACTTC. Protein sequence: CASSYPETSGLRRAHEQYF.

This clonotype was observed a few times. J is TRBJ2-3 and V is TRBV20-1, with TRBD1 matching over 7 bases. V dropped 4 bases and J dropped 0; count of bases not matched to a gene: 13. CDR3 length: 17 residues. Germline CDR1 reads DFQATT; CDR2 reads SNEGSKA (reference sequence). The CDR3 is CSATRTGTFTSTDTQYF. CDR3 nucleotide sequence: TGCAGTGCTACCCGGACAGGAACCTTTACTAGCACAGATACGCAGTATTTT.

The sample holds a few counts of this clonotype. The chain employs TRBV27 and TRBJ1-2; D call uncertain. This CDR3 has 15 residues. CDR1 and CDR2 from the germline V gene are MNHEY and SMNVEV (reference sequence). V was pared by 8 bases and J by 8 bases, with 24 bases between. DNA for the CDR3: TGTGCCAGCTCGAGGGCCGGATGGCGGGAAGAAGGCTACACCTTC. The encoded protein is CASSRAGWREEGYTF.

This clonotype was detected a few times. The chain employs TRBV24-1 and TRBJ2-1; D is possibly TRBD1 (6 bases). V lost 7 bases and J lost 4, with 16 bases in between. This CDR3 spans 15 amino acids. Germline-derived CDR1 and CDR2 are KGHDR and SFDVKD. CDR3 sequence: CATSQPGHQYNEQFF. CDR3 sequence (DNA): TGTGCCACCAGCCAACCGGGACACCAATACAATGAGCAGTTCTTC.

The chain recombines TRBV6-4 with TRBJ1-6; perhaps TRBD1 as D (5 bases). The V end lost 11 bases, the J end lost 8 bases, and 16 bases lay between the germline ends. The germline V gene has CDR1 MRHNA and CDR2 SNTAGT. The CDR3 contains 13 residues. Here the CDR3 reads CAPGEAADSPLHF. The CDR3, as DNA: TGTGCCCCGGGGGAGGCAGCCGATTCACCCCTCCACTTT.

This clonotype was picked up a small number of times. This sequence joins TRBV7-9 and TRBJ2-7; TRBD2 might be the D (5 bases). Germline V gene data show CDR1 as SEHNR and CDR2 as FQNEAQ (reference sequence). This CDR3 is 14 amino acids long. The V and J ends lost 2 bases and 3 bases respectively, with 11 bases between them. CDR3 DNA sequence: TGTGCCAGCAGCTTAACCCCAGAGGGCTACGAGCAGTACTTC. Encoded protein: CASSLTPEGYEQYF.

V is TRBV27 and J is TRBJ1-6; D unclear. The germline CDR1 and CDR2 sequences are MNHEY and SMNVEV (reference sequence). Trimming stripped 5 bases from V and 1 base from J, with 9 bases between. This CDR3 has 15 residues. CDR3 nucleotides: TGTGCCAGCAGTCTCTTGAAGTCCTATAATTCACCCCTCCACTTT. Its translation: CASSLLKSYNSPLHF.

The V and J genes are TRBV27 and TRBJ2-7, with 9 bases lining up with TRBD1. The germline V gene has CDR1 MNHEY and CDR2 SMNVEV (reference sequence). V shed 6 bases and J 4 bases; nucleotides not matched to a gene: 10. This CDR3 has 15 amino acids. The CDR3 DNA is TGTGCCAGCAGCTGGACAGGGGAAAAAGGTTACGAGCAGTACTTC. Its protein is CASSWTGEKGYEQYF.

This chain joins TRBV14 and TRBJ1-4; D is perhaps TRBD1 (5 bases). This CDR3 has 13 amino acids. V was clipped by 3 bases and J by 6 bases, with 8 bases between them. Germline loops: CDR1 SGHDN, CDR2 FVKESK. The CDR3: CASSQSGHEKLFF. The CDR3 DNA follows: TGTGCCAGCAGCCAGTCAGGGCATGAAAAACTGTTTTTT.

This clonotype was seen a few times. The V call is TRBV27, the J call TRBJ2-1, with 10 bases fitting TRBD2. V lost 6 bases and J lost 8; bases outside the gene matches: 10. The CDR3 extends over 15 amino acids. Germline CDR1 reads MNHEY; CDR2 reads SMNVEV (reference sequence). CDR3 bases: TGTGCCAGCAGACAGCTAGCGGGAGTTTTCGATGAGCAGTTCTTC. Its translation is CASRQLAGVFDEQFF.

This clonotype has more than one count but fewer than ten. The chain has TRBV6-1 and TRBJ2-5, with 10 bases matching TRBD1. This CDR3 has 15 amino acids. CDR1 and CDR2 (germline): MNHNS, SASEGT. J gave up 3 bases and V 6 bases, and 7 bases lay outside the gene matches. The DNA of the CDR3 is TGTGCCAGCAGCAATCCGGGACAGGGGAAAGAGACCCAGTACTTC. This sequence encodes CASSNPGQGKETQYF.

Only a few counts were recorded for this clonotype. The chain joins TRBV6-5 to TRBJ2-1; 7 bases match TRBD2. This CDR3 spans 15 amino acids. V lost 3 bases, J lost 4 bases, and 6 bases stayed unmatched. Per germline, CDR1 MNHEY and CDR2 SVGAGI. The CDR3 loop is CASSYGGGGYNEQFF. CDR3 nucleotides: TGTGCCAGCAGTTATGGTGGGGGGGGGTACAATGAGCAGTTCTTC.

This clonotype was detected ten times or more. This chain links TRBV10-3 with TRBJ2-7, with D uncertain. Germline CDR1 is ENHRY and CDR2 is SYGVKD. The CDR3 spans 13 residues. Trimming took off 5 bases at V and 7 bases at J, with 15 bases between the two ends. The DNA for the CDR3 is TGTGCCATCAGTCCCTCAGCGAGCGATGAGCAGTACTTC. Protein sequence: CAISPSASDEQYF.

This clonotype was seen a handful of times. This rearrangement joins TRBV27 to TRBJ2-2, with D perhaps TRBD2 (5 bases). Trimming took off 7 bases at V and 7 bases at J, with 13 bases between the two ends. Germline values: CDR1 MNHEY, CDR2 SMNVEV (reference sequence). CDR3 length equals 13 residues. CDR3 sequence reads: CASNLEGDGELFF. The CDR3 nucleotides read TGTGCCAGCAACTTAGAGGGAGACGGGGAGCTGTTTTTT.

CDR3 in amino acids: CASSPFVRGNEQFF. For the CDR3, the DNA is TGTGCCAGCAGTCCCTTTGTGAGGGGGAATGAGCAGTTCTTC. This chain links TRBV25-1 with TRBJ2-1, with D perhaps TRBD1 (6 bases). The CDR3 runs to 14 residues. Germline CDR1 MGHDK, CDR2 SYGVNS. V was clipped by 5 bases and J by 7 bases, with 15 bases between them.

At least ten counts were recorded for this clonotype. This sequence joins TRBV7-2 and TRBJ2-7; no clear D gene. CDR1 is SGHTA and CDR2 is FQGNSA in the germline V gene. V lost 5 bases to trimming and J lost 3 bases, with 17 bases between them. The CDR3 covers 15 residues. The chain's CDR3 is CASSPPLGVYYEQYF. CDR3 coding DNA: TGTGCCAGCAGCCCCCCCCTTGGCGTGTACTACGAGCAGTACTTC.

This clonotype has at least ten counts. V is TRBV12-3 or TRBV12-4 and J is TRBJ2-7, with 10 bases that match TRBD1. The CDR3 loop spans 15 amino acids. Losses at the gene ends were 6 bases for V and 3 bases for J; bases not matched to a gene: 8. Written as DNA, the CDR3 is TGTGCCAGCAGCTCTTCCGGGACAGGGGTCTACGAGCAGTACTTC. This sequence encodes CASSSSGTGVYEQYF.

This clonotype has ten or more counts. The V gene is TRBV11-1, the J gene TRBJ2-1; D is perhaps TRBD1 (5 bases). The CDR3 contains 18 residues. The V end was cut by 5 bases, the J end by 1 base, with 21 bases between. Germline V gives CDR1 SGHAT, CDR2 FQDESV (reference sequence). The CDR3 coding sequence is TGTGCCAGCAGCCTAAGGGGCTTCGGTGCGGCTTCCTACAATGAGCAGTTCTTC. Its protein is CASSLRGFGAASYNEQFF.